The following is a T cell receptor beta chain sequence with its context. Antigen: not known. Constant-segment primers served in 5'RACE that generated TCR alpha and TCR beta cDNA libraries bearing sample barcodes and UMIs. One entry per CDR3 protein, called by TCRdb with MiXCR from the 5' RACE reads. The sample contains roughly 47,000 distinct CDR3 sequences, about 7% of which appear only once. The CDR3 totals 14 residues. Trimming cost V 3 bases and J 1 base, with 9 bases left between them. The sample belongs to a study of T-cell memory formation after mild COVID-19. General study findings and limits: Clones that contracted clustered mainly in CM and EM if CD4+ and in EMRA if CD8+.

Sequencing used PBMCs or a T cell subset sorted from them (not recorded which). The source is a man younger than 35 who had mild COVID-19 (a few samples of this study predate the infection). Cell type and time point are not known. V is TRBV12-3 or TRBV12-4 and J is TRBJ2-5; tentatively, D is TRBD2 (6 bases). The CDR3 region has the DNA TGTGCCAGCAGTTTTAACGGGGGCCAAGAGACCCAGTACTTC. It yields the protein CASSFNGGQETQYF.